This entry describes one TCR beta chain. This entry is derived from a study of blood T cell repertoires in COVID-19. Turning to the study itself: From the United States, Italy and Spain came samples of acute and convalescent COVID-19. In each case, the material was cDNA or gDNA derived from T cells, B-cell-depleted T cells, or PBMCs.

Trimming stripped 4 bases from V and 3 bases from J, with 19 bases between. CDR3 size: 17 residues. The V gene's germline CDR1 is SGHTA and CDR2 FQGTGA. In the authors' methods: Using reference gene primer amplification, nucleated cell counts were estimated. The method was immunoSEQ multiplex PCR; TCRdb's version includes in-frame clones alone and lacks a portion of them. That table furnishes V, J and clone size, whereas the DNA furnished D and trimming. The data contain about 40,000 clones, around 90% of them singletons. Sequenced input: peripheral blood. This chain joins TRBV7-3 and TRBJ2-1; a weak D match, TRBD2 (6 bases). The TCR originated in a woman in her thirties in a cohort sampled during active COVID-19. In nucleotides, the CDR3 is TGTGCCAGCAGCTCCACCCGACTAGTCCCTCGCTACAATGAGCAGTTCTTC. It yields the protein CASSSTRLVPRYNEQFF.